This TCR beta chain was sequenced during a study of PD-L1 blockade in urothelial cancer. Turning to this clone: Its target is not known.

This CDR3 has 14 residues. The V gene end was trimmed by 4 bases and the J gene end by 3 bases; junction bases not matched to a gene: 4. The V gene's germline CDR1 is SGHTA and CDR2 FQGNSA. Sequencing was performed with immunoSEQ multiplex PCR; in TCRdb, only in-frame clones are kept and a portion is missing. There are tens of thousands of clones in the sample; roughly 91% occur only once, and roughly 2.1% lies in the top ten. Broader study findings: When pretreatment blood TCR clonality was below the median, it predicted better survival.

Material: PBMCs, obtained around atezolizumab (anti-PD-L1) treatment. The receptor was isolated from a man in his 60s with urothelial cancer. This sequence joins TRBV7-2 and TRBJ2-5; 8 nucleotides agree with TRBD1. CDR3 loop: CASSSQGAEETQYF. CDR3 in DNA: TGTGCCAGCAGCTCCCAGGGGGCGGAAGAGACCCAGTACTTC.